One and the same sample provided the 25 T cell receptor beta chains below, sequenced in a study of T cell repertoires in cytomegalovirus infection. For these receptors, no antigen is known. TCRdb re-derived calls from the reads in MiXCR, one entry per CDR3 protein. This table has about 25,000 distinct CDR3 sequences, under 25% appearing once. Material: CD8+ T cells from cultured PBMCs, obtained from culture after CMV antigen stimulation. These receptors came from a human donor in good health (CMV status not recorded). Some clones in this sample may be carry-over from other donors' samples.

The V and J genes are TRBV4-1 and TRBJ1-5, with D possibly matching TRBD1 (5 bases). Germline V lookup: CDR1 MGHRA, CDR2 YSYEKL. Trimming stripped 0 bases from V and 9 bases from J, with 12 bases between. There are 14 residues in the CDR3. The CDR3 sequence is CASSQEAGIRPQHF. The DNA of the CDR3 is TGCGCCAGCAGCCAAGAAGCAGGGATTAGGCCCCAGCATTTT.

In its sample, this clonotype was seen a few times. The chain couples TRBV7-6 to TRBJ1-5; D gene ambiguous. Per the germline V gene, CDR1 is SGHVS and CDR2 is FNYEAQ. The CDR3 has 13 residues. With 6 bases removed from V and 9 bases from J, the gap between germline ends came to 15 bases. The CDR3 DNA is TGTGCCAGCAGTGTCCGGGTCACGGGGCCCCAGCATTTT. This gives the protein CASSVRVTGPQHF.

This clonotype has only a few counts. The V call is TRBV12-3 or TRBV12-4, the J call TRBJ1-2, with D possibly matching TRBD1 (5 bases). The V and J ends lost 3 bases and 5 bases respectively, with 7 bases between them. This CDR3 region has 12 residues. CDR3 sequence reads: CASSLTDYGYTF. In nucleotides, the CDR3 is TGTGCCAGCAGTTTGACAGATTATGGCTACACCTTC.

The chain combines TRBV27 with TRBJ1-1, with D uncertain. The CDR3 extends over 13 amino acids. Germline V gene sequence: CDR1 MNHEY, CDR2 SMNVEV (reference sequence). V lost 8 bases to trimming and J lost 3 bases, with 13 bases between them. The CDR3 DNA is TGTGCCAGCTCCGGGCGGCTTGACACTGAAGCTTTCTTT. This gives the protein CASSGRLDTEAFF.

V gene TRBV27 combines with J gene TRBJ1-2, with TRBD1 as a possible D gene (5 bases). V lost 2 bases, J lost 8 bases, and 15 bases lay in between. The CDR3 spans 14 residues. Germline assignment: CDR1 MNHEY and CDR2 SMNVEV (reference sequence). CDR3 nucleotide sequence: TGTGCCAGCAGTTTAGGCGGGGGATTGGGGGGCTACACCTTC. Amino acid sequence: CASSLGGGLGGYTF.

This clonotype was seen many times. This chain uses TRBV28 with TRBJ2-3; 7 nucleotides agree with TRBD2. CDR1 and CDR2 from the germline V gene are MDHEN and SYDVKM. V was pared by 6 bases and J by 2 bases, with 11 bases of the junction left unmatched. The CDR3 extends over 16 amino acids. In DNA, the CDR3 is TGTGCCAGCAGCCCCGCGTGGGGGGGGTCCACAGATACGCAGTATTTT. It encodes CASSPAWGGSTDTQYF.

V gene TRBV6-1 combines with J gene TRBJ1-5, with D possibly being TRBD1 (5 bases). The CDR3 has 14 amino acids. Trimming pared 3 bases from V and 1 base from J, leaving 7 bases between. Germline-derived CDR1 and CDR2 are MNHNS and SASEGT. CDR3 nucleotides: TGTGCCAGCAGTGAGTGGGACAGCAATCAGCCCCAGCATTTT. Its translation is CASSEWDSNQPQHF.

This clonotype has ten or more counts. The V gene is TRBV7-2, the J gene TRBJ1-3; a possible D gene is TRBD1 (5 bases). CDR1 SGHTA and CDR2 FQGNSA come from the germline V gene. V gave up 3 bases and J gave up 0 bases, with 18 bases separating them. CDR3 length equals 18 residues. In DNA, the CDR3 is TGTGCCAGCAGCTTTCAATACAGGACTTCTAGCTCTGGAAACACCATATATTTT. Translated: CASSFQYRTSSSGNTIYF. Variable domain in full (rest from reference TRBV7-2 and TRBJ1-3): GAGVSQSPSNKVTEKGKDVELRCDPISGHTALYWYRQSLGQGLEFLIYFQGNSAPDKSGLPSDRFSAERTGGSVSTLTIQRTQQEDSAVYLCASSFQYRTSSSGNTIYFGEGSWLTVV.

This chain connects TRBV28 to TRBJ2-3; D possibly corresponds to TRBD1 (6 bases). There are 14 residues in the CDR3. From germline, CDR1 is MDHEN and CDR2 SYDVKM. With 3 bases removed from V and 2 bases from J, the gap between germline ends came to 9 bases. The CDR3 region is CASSLDRYTDTQYF. In DNA, the CDR3 is TGTGCCAGCAGTTTGGACAGATACACAGATACGCAGTATTTT.

The table lists this clonotype with many counts. This rearrangement joins TRBV7-8 to TRBJ1-1, with 9 bases fitting TRBD1. This CDR3 is built from 16 residues. The germline gives CDR1 SGHVS, CDR2 FQNEAQ. The J segment lost 6 bases and the V segment lost 2 bases, leaving 10 bases of the junction unmatched. The DNA for the CDR3 is TGTGCCAGCAGCTTATTTGGGACAGGGCTGTATGCTGAAGCTTTCTTT. Its protein product is CASSLFGTGLYAEAFF.

This clonotype was seen at least ten times. This chain uses TRBV7-2 with TRBJ1-3; D may be TRBD1 (5 bases). The germline V and J ends were trimmed by 3 bases and 2 bases, with 14 bases remaining between them. The CDR3 runs 16 residues. The germline V gene encodes CDR1 SGHTA and CDR2 FQGNSA. CDR3 residues: CASSFGGGSTGNTIYF. For the CDR3, the DNA is TGTGCCAGCAGCTTCGGTGGGGGAAGTACTGGAAACACCATATATTTT.

The sample holds a few counts of this clonotype. This rearrangement joins TRBV13 to TRBJ1-6; D is unresolved. V was clipped by 1 base and J by 7 bases, with 14 bases between them. CDR1 is PRHDT and CDR2 is FYEKMQ in the germline V gene (reference sequence). The CDR3 has 16 amino acids. CDR3 loop: CASSLARRQVNSPLHF. DNA of the CDR3: TGTGCCAGCAGCTTAGCGCGGAGGCAGGTGAATTCACCCCTCCACTTT.

The chain couples TRBV27 to TRBJ1-5, with 8 bases fitting TRBD1. The trim removed 5 bases at V and 4 bases at J, leaving 7 bases unmatched. The CDR3 extends over 15 amino acids. Germline assignment: CDR1 MNHEY and CDR2 SMNVEV (reference sequence). CDR3 coding DNA: TGTGCCAGCAGTATAAACAGGGGGAGAAATCAGCCCCAGCATTTT. Its protein is CASSINRGRNQPQHF.

The chain links TRBV11-2 to TRBJ1-2; unclear D gene. Trimming removed 5 bases from V and 0 bases from J, with 19 bases in between. The CDR3 is 17 residues long. Germline CDR1 and CDR2: SGHAT and FQNNGV. The CDR3 region has the DNA TGTGCCAGCAGCCCGGCCCCCCGGGAGAAAGCTAACTATGGCTACACCTTC. This gives the protein CASSPAPREKANYGYTF.

In this sample, this clonotype turned up many times. The chain joins TRBV7-6 to TRBJ2-1; D possibly corresponds to TRBD2 (5 bases). There are 12 residues in the CDR3. Germline CDR1 is SGHVS and CDR2 is FNYEAQ. Trimming left V 4 bases short and J 8 bases short, with 9 bases between. The CDR3 reads CASSSERDEQFF. As DNA, the CDR3 is TGTGCCAGCAGCTCTGAGAGGGATGAGCAGTTCTTC.

The chain recombines TRBV6-1 with TRBJ1-2; a weak D match, TRBD1 (5 bases). CDR3 length: 13 amino acids. V was clipped by 5 bases and J by 12 bases, with 19 bases between them. Germline CDR1 MNHNS, CDR2 SASEGT. In DNA, the CDR3 is TGTGCCAGCAGTCCGGGGGAGACCAGGGAAAACACCTTC. Protein sequence: CASSPGETRENTF.

CDR3 nucleotide sequence: TGTGCCAGCAGTGGGGCTCGACAGGGAAGCACTGAAGCTTTCTTT. It encodes CASSGARQGSTEAFF. The rearrangement links TRBV6-1 to TRBJ1-1; TRBD1 agrees at 7 bases. CDR3 length: 15 residues. V trimming: 4 bases; J trimming: 4 bases; junction bases outside the gene matches: 9. The germline V gene has CDR1 MNHNS and CDR2 SASEGT.

The V gene is TRBV18, the J gene TRBJ2-7; 14 bases are shared with TRBD2. Germline-derived CDR1 and CDR2 are KGHSH and LQKENI. J was trimmed by 0 bases and V by 3 bases; bases with no gene match: 4. CDR3 length: 17 amino acids. Here the CDR3 DNA reads TGTGCCAGCTCACCGGGACTAGCGGGGGCTAACTCCTACGAGCAGTACTTC. It is translated as CASSPGLAGANSYEQYF.

The CDR3 spells CASSLKGLAGIGFTDTQYF. The CDR3 DNA follows: TGTGCCAGCAGCTTAAAGGGACTAGCGGGGATAGGATTCACAGATACGCAGTATTTT. This chain uses TRBV11-2 with TRBJ2-3; 13 bases are shared with TRBD2. The CDR3 covers 19 residues. V lost 2 bases to trimming and J lost 2 bases; unmatched junction nucleotides: 10. The germline gives CDR1 SGHAT, CDR2 FQNNGV.

The chain links TRBV7-9 to TRBJ1-5, with unresolved D. CDR1 and CDR2 from the germline V gene are SEHNR and FQNEAQ (reference sequence). V was clipped by 5 bases and J by 0 bases, with 5 bases between them. The CDR3 has 13 amino acids. The CDR3 region has the DNA TGTGCCAGCAGCCTACATAGCAATCAGCCCCAGCATTTT. It specifies CASSLHSNQPQHF.

There are a few counts of this clonotype. The J gene is TRBJ2-7, the V gene TRBV6-2 or TRBV6-3, with D perhaps matching TRBD1 or TRBD2 (7 bases each). The CDR3 is 15 residues long. Germline CDR1 reads MNHEY; CDR2 reads SVGEGT. Trimming removed 5 bases from V and 3 bases from J, with 17 bases in between. DNA for the CDR3: TGTGCCAGCAGTACCCAGGGGGGGTTATTCTACGAGCAGTACTTC. Translation: CASSTQGGLFYEQYF.

This chain uses TRBV7-2 with TRBJ2-3, with TRBD2 as a possible D gene (6 bases). V was pared by 1 base and J by 1 base, with 9 bases between. The V gene's germline CDR1 is SGHTA and CDR2 FQGNSA. This CDR3 is 15 amino acids long. The CDR3 spells CASSLDPGGTDTQYF. CDR3 nucleotide sequence: TGTGCCAGCAGCTTAGATCCGGGGGGCACAGATACGCAGTATTTT.

This clonotype was seen a few times. V is TRBV2 and J is TRBJ2-5, with 11 bases fitting TRBD2. The CDR3 spans 16 residues. Germline V lookup: CDR1 SNHLY, CDR2 FYNNEI. The ends lost 2 bases at V and 2 bases at J; junction bases unmatched: 4. The CDR3 bases are TGTGCCAGCAGTGAAACCCTAGCGGGGGGTCAAGAGACCCAGTACTTC. As protein: CASSETLAGGQETQYF. Full variable domain (missing parts from reference TRBV2 and TRBJ2-5): EPEVTQTPSHQVTQMGQEVILRCVPISNHLYFYWYRQILGQKVEFLVSFYNNEISEKSEIFDDQFSVERPDGSNFTLKIRSTKLEDSAMYFCASSETLAGGQETQYFGPGTRLLVL.

This clonotype was detected ten times or more. J is TRBJ2-3 and V is TRBV7-2; 12 nucleotides line up with TRBD1. This CDR3 has 16 amino acids. V lost 5 bases to trimming and J lost 5 bases; unmatched junction nucleotides: 8. Germline V lookup: CDR1 SGHTA, CDR2 FQGNSA. The CDR3 coding sequence is TGTGCCAGCAGCGATAGGGGACAGGGGGCGGGAGATACGCAGTATTTT. It encodes CASSDRGQGAGDTQYF.

This chain connects TRBV7-9 to TRBJ2-4; TRBD2 agrees at 11 bases. The V and J ends lost 5 bases and 6 bases, in that order; junction bases with no gene match: 12. This CDR3 has 17 amino acids. In germline, CDR1 is SEHNR, CDR2 FQNEAQ (reference sequence). CDR3 DNA sequence: TGTGCCAGCAGCAAAACTAGCGGGGGCCTTCAGGGAAACATTCAGTACTTC. As protein: CASSKTSGGLQGNIQYF.